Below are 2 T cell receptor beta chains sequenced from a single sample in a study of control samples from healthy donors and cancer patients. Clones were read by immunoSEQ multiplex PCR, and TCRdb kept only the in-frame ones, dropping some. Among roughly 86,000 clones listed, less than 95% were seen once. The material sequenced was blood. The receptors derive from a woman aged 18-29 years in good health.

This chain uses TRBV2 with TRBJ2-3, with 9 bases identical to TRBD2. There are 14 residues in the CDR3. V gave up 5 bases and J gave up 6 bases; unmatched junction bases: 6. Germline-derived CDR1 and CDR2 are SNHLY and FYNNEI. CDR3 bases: TGTGCCAGCAGTCCCTGGACTAGCGAGGATACGCAGTATTTT. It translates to CASSPWTSEDTQYF.

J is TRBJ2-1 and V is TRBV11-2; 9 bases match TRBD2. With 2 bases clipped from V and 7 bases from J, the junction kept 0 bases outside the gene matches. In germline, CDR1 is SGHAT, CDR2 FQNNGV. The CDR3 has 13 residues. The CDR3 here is CASSLSGRNEQFF. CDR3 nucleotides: TGTGCCAGCAGCTTAAGCGGGAGGAATGAGCAGTTCTTC.